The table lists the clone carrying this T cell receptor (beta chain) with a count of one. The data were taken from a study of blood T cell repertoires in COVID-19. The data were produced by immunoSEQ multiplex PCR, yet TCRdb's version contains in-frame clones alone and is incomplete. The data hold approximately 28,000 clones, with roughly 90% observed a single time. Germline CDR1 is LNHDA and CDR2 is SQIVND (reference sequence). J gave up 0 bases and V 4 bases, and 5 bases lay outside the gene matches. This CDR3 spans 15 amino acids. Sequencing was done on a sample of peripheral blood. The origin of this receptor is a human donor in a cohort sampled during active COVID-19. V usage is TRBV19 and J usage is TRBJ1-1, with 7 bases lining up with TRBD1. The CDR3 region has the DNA TGTGCCAGTAGTAGGGGACAGAAGATGAACACTGAAGCTTTCTTT. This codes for CASSRGQKMNTEAFF.